This entry concerns a single TCR beta chain. The antigen remains undetermined. The source material, RNA transcripts, was used to amplify TCR beta CDR3 regions. Primed by the HTBI set, a first-round RT-PCR was run on the TCR CDR3. From the multiplex PCR reads, TCRdb called clonotypes with MiXCR, one entry per CDR3 protein. The sample comprises some 770,000 distinct CDR3 sequences, roughly 15% of which are singletons, and around 8% rests with the top ten. With a duration under 2 months, the hyperthyroidism was newly diagnosed in patients aged 18 to 65. The CDR3 sequence is 16 residues long. Germline V gene data show CDR1 as LNHNV and CDR2 as YYDKDF (reference sequence). With V trimmed by 9 bases and J by 3 bases, 9 bases remained unmatched. The data are from a study of T cells in Graves' hyperthyroidism and ophthalmopathy. Study results and limitations: Ophthalmopathy was identified by the model a median approximately 6.4 months ahead of onset.

V and J are TRBV15 and TRBJ2-5; 14 nucleotides line up with TRBD2. Sequencing used blood. The receptor was derived from a man younger than 35 with Graves' hyperthyroidism. The DNA of the CDR3 is TGTGCCACGACGGGACTAGCGGGAGTATTGGAAGAGACCCAGTACTTC. It translates to CATTGLAGVLEETQYF.